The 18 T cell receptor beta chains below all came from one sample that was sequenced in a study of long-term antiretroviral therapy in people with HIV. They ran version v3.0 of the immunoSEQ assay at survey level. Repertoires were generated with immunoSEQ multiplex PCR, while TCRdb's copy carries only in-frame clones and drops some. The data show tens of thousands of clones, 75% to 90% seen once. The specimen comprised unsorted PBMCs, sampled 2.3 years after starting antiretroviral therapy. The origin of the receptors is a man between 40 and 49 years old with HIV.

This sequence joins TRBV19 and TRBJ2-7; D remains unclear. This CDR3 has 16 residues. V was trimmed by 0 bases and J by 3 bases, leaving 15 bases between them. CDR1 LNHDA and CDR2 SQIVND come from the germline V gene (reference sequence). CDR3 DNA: TGTGCCAGTAGTATAGATCTGAGTGCAATTATCTACGAGCAGTACTTC. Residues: CASSIDLSAIIYEQYF.

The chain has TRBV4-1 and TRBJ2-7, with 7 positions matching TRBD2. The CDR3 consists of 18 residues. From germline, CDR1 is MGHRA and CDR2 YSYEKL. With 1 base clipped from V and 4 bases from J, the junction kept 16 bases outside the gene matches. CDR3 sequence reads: CASSQGLLARRPEYEQYF. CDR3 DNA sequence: TGCGCCAGCAGCCAAGGTCTACTAGCGCGCCGCCCCGAATACGAGCAGTACTTC.

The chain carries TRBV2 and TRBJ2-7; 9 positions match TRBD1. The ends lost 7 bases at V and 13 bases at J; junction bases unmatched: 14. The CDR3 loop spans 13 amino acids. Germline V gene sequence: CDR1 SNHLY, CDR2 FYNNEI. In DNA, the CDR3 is TGTGCCAGCACCGAAGGGGGAGGGACAGGGCAATACTTC. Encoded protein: CASTEGGGTGQYF.

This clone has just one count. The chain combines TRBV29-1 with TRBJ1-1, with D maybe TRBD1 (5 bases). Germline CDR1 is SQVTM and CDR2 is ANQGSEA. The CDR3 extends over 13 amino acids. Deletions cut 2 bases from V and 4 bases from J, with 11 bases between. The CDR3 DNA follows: TGCAGCGTTGAAACCGGAAGGGGCACTGAAGCTTTCTTT. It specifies CSVETGRGTEAFF.

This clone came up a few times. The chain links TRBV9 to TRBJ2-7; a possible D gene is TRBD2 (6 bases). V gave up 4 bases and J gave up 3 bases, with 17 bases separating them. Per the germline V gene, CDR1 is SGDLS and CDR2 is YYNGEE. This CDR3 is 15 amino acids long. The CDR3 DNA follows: TGTGCCAGCAGCCCCGGGCCCTCGGGGGTCTACGAGCAGTACTTC. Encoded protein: CASSPGPSGVYEQYF.

Here the CDR3 reads CAWSLQYQETQYF. The DNA of the CDR3 is TGTGCCTGGAGTCTCCAGTACCAAGAGACCCAGTACTTC. This chain joins TRBV30 and TRBJ2-5; the D is unclear. Trimming took 2 bases from V and 0 from J, leaving 7 bases between them. Germline CDR1 is GTSNPN and CDR2 is SVGIG (reference sequence). The CDR3 runs to 13 residues.

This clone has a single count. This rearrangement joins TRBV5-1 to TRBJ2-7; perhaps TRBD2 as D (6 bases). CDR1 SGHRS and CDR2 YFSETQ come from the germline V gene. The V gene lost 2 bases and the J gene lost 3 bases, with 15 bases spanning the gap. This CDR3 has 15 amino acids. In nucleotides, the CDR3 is TGCGCCAGCAGCTTCGAATGGGGGGAGAACTACGAGCAGTACTTC. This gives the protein CASSFEWGENYEQYF.

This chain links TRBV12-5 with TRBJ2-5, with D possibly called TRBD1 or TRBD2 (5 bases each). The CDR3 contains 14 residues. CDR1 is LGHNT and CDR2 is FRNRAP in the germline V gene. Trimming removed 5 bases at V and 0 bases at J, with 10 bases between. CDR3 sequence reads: CASGGGAYQETQYF. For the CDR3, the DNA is TGTGCTAGTGGTGGGGGAGCCTACCAAGAGACCCAGTACTTC.

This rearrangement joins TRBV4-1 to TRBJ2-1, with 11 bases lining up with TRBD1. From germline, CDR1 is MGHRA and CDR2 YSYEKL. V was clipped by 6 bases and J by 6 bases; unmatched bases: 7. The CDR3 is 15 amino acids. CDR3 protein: CASSVRDRGANEQFF. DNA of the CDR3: TGCGCCAGCAGTGTCCGGGACAGGGGGGCCAATGAGCAGTTCTTC.

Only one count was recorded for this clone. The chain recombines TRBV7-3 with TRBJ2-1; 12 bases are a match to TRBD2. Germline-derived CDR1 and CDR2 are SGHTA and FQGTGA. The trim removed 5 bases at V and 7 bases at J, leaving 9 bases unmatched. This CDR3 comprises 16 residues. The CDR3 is CASSTRETSGRNEQFF. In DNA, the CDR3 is TGTGCCAGCAGCACCCGGGAGACTAGCGGGAGAAATGAGCAGTTCTTC.

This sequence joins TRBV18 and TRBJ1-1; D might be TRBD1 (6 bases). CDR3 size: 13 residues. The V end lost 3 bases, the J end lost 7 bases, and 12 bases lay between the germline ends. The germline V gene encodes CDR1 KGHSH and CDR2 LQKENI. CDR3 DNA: TGTGCCAGCTCACCTCGGGGACAAGGTGAAGCTTTCTTT. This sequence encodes CASSPRGQGEAFF. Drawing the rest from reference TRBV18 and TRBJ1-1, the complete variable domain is NAGVMQNPRHLVRRRGQEARLRCSPMKGHSHVYWYRQLPEEGLKFMVYLQKENIIDESGMPKERFSAEFPKEGPSILRIQQVVRGDSAAYFCASSPRGQGEAFFGQGTRLTVV.

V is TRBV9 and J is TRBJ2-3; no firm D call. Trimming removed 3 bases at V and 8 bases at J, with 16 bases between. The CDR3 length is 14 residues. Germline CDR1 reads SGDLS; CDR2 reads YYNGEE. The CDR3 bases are TGTGCCAGCAGCGAGACGTACGGCCCACCTACGCAGTATTTT. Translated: CASSETYGPPTQYF. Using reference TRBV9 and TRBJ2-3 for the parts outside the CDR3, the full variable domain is DSGVTQTPKHLITATGQRVTLRCSPRSGDLSVYWYQQSLDQGLQFLIQYYNGEERAKGNILERFSAQQFPDLHSELNLSSLELGDSALYFCASSETYGPPTQYFGPGTRLTVL.

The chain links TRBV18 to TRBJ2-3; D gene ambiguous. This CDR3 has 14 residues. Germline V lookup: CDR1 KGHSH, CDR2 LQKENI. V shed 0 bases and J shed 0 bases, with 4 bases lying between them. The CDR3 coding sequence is TGTGCCAGCTCACCACCCCCTAGCACAGATACGCAGTATTTT. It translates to CASSPPPSTDTQYF. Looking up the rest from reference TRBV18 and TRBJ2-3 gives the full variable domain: NAGVMQNPRHLVRRRGQEARLRCSPMKGHSHVYWYRQLPEEGLKFMVYLQKENIIDESGMPKERFSAEFPKEGPSILRIQQVVRGDSAAYFCASSPPPSTDTQYFGPGTRLTVL.

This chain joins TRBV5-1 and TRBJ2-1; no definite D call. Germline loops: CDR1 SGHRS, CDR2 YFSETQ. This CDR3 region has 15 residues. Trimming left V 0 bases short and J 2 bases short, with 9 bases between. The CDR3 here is CASSLDTSPYNEQFF. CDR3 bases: TGCGCCAGCAGCTTGGACACCTCACCCTACAATGAGCAGTTCTTC.

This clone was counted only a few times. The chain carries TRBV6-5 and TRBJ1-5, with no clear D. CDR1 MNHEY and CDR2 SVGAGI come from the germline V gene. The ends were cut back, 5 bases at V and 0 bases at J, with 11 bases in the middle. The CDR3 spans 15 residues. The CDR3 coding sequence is TGTGCCAGCAGTATCGACGGGAATAGCAATCAGCCCCAGCATTTT. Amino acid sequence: CASSIDGNSNQPQHF.

CDR3 nucleotide sequence: TGCGCCAGCAGCCGCGAACCGGGACTAGCGAGCGAGCAGTACTTC. Amino acid sequence: CASSREPGLASEQYF. The rearrangement links TRBV4-1 to TRBJ2-7, with 10 bases fitting TRBD2. This CDR3 is built from 15 residues. Germline assignment: CDR1 MGHRA and CDR2 YSYEKL. V was pared by 4 bases and J by 6 bases, with 9 bases of the junction left unmatched.

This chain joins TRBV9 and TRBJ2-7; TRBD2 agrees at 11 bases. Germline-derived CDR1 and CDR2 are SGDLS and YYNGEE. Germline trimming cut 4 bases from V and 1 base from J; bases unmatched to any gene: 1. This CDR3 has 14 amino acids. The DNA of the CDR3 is TGTGCCAGCAGCCCTAGCGGGAGGTCCTACGAGCAGTACTTC. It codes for CASSPSGRSYEQYF.

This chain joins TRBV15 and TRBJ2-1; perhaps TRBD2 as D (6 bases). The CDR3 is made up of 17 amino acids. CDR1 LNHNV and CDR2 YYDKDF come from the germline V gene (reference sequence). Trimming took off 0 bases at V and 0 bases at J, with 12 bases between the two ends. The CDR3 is CATSREAAGSSYNEQFF. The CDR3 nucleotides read TGTGCCACCAGCAGAGAGGCGGCGGGGAGCTCCTACAATGAGCAGTTCTTC.